This TCR beta chain was documented in a study of T-cell memory formation after mild COVID-19. The CDR3 has 18 residues. V shed 3 bases and J shed 3 bases, with 18 bases lying between them. Germline values: CDR1 MGHRA, CDR2 YSYEKL. Of note for this clonotype: Antigen: not known.

General observations from the study: While clones contracting from day 15 to 85 were balanced between CD4 and CD8, later expanders leaned CD4+. Mainly CM and EM harbored the contracting CD4+ clones; mainly EMRA harbored the CD8+ ones. The pre-infection memory compartment contained some responding clones, suggesting cross-reactive memory joined.

A single record per CDR3 protein comes from TCRdb applying MiXCR to the 5' RACE reads. The data contain about 360,000 distinct CDR3 sequences, 10% to 15% of them singletons. The source of this sequence is a man in his late teens or twenties who had mild COVID-19 (a few samples of this study predate the infection). Cell type and time point are not known. This chain links TRBV4-1 with TRBJ1-6; D is perhaps TRBD1 (5 bases). The sample taken for sequencing was PBMCs or a T cell subset sorted from them (not recorded which). The CDR3: CASSQGPFGTFYNSPLHF. Here the CDR3 DNA reads TGCGCCAGCAGCCAGGGACCATTCGGGACGTTCTATAATTCACCCCTCCACTTT.